A single sample is the source of the 31 T cell receptor beta chains below, sequenced in a study of T cell responses to AZD1222 COVID-19 vaccine. Produced via immunoSEQ multiplex PCR; TCRdb's table is partial and in-frame only. The sample consists of some 140,000 clones, over 85% of them appearing once. The sequenced sample was peripheral blood, obtained on day 0 of AZD1222 vaccination. Receptor source: an adult in good health.

The chain recombines TRBV29-1 with TRBJ2-7; tentatively, D is TRBD2 (5 bases). CDR3 length: 12 residues. Trimming cost V 5 bases and J 0 bases, with 8 bases left between them. Looked up from germline, CDR1 is SQVTM and CDR2 is ANQGSEA. CDR3 coding DNA: TGCAGCGTTAGTACTAGCTCCTACGAGCAGTACTTC. Amino acid sequence: CSVSTSSYEQYF.

V gene TRBV18 combines with J gene TRBJ1-1, with D unclear. The germline V gene encodes CDR1 KGHSH and CDR2 LQKENI. The CDR3 is made up of 16 amino acids. With 2 bases removed from V and 1 base from J, the gap between germline ends came to 14 bases. The CDR3 here is CASSPMVREKNTEAFF. For the CDR3, the DNA is TGTGCCAGCTCACCAATGGTAAGGGAAAAGAACACTGAAGCTTTCTTT.

J is TRBJ1-1 and V is TRBV5-1, with TRBD1 matching over 9 bases. This CDR3 comprises 15 residues. The V gene's germline CDR1 is SGHRS and CDR2 YFSETQ. V gave up 4 bases and J gave up 0 bases; unmatched junction bases: 4. The CDR3 nucleotides read TGCGCCAGCAGCGGACGGACAGGGGTGAACACTGAAGCTTTCTTT. The encoded protein is CASSGRTGVNTEAFF.

This chain links TRBV13 with TRBJ1-5; D unclear. Per germline, CDR1 PRHDT and CDR2 FYEKMQ (reference sequence). The CDR3 extends over 13 amino acids. The V and J ends lost 4 bases and 7 bases respectively, with 11 bases between them. Here the CDR3 reads CASSSDRQQPQHF. CDR3 DNA sequence: TGTGCCAGCAGCTCCGACCGGCAACAGCCCCAGCATTTT.

This sequence joins TRBV30 and TRBJ1-5, with TRBD1 matching 8 bases. Trimming cost V 2 bases and J 7 bases; bases outside gene matches: 7. CDR3 length: 14 residues. Germline V lookup: CDR1 GTSNPN, CDR2 SVGIG (reference sequence). The CDR3 DNA reads as TGTGCCTGGAGTCCAGGACAGGGCGGCCAGCCCCAGCATTTT. Its protein is CAWSPGQGGQPQHF.

This sequence joins TRBV18 and TRBJ2-5; 7 bases align to TRBD2. Looked up from germline, CDR1 is KGHSH and CDR2 is LQKENI. Trimming took 6 bases from V and 5 from J; bases not matched to a gene: 15. The CDR3 length is 16 residues. The DNA for the CDR3 is TGTGCCAGCTCCCTAGACACTAGCGCGAGGAAGGAGACCCAGTACTTC. Its translation: CASSLDTSARKETQYF. The full variable domain, with the rest looked up from reference TRBV18 and TRBJ2-5, is NAGVMQNPRHLVRRRGQEARLRCSPMKGHSHVYWYRQLPEEGLKFMVYLQKENIIDESGMPKERFSAEFPKEGPSILRIQQVVRGDSAAYFCASSLDTSARKETQYFGPGTRLLVL.

The J gene is TRBJ2-7, the V gene TRBV4-3; D unresolved. Trimming removed 1 base from V and 0 bases from J, with 7 bases in between. CDR3 length: 14 amino acids. CDR1 is LGHNA, CDR2 YSLEER, per germline. The CDR3 loop reads CASSQGPVSYEQYF. DNA for the CDR3: TGCGCCAGCAGCCAAGGCCCCGTCTCCTACGAGCAGTACTTC.

This clone was detected only once. J is TRBJ1-2 and V is TRBV27; D ambiguous. CDR3 length equals 15 residues. Trimming cost V 0 bases and J 3 bases, with 11 bases left between them. The germline gives CDR1 MNHEY, CDR2 SMNVEV (reference sequence). The CDR3 is CASSLSQTGYYGYTF. DNA for the CDR3: TGTGCCAGCAGTTTATCCCAGACGGGTTACTATGGCTACACCTTC.

The sample holds a few counts of this clone. V usage is TRBV19 and J usage is TRBJ1-1, with D perhaps TRBD1 (5 bases). This CDR3 is built from 13 residues. The germline CDR1 and CDR2 sequences are LNHDA and SQIVND (reference sequence). Trimming cost V 9 bases and J 0 bases, with 11 bases left between them. The CDR3 here is CASSGPMNTEAFF. CDR3 DNA sequence: TGTGCCAGCTCGGGACCCATGAACACTGAAGCTTTCTTT.

The chain couples TRBV13 to TRBJ2-7; 12 bases are shared with TRBD2. This CDR3 comprises 17 residues. V shed 5 bases and J 3 bases; nucleotides not matched to a gene: 11. Per germline, CDR1 PRHDT and CDR2 FYEKMQ (reference sequence). CDR3 sequence reads: CASSRTSGNTNYYEQYF. CDR3 DNA: TGTGCCAGCAGCCGGACTAGCGGGAATACCAATTACTACGAGCAGTACTTC. The whole variable domain, remainder taken from reference TRBV13 and TRBJ2-7, is AAGVIQSPRHLIKEKRETATLKCYPIPRHDTVYWYQQGPGQDPQFLISFYEKMQSDKGSIPDRFSAQQFSDYHSELNMSSLELGDSALYFCASSRTSGNTNYYEQYFGPGTRLTVT.

This chain links TRBV29-1 with TRBJ1-2, with 7 bases fitting TRBD1. Trimming at V came to 3 bases and at J to 0 bases, leaving 7 bases not matched to a gene. The CDR3 runs 15 residues. Per germline, CDR1 SQVTM and CDR2 ANQGSEA. In DNA form, the CDR3 reads TGCAGCGTTGATTACAGGGGTCCCCCTAACTATGGCTACACCTTC. This codes for CSVDYRGPPNYGYTF.

The chain combines TRBV13 with TRBJ1-6, with TRBD1 identical over 12 bases. Trimming removed 5 bases from V and 7 bases from J; junction bases left unmatched: 3. CDR3 length equals 15 residues. The germline gives CDR1 PRHDT, CDR2 FYEKMQ (reference sequence). The CDR3 loop is CASSEGTGGNSPLHF. The DNA for the CDR3 is TGTGCCAGCAGCGAAGGGACAGGGGGCAATTCACCCCTCCACTTT.

V is TRBV28 and J is TRBJ1-5; D may be TRBD1 (5 bases). The CDR3 is 13 residues long. Germline V lookup: CDR1 MDHEN, CDR2 SYDVKM. V lost 8 bases and J lost 6, with 14 bases in between. The DNA of the CDR3 is TGTGCCAGCGATCGTGGGGGAACTCAGCCCCAGCATTTT. Encoded protein: CASDRGGTQPQHF.

The gene calls are TRBV27 and TRBJ1-3; D is uncertain. The CDR3 spans 15 residues. Germline CDR1 is MNHEY and CDR2 is SMNVEV (reference sequence). Trimming removed 6 bases at V and 0 bases at J, with 12 bases between. The chain's CDR3 is CASSPFRDSGNTIYF. The CDR3 bases are TGTGCCAGCAGCCCATTTCGGGACTCTGGAAACACCATATATTTT.

V usage is TRBV11-1 and J usage is TRBJ2-7, with 12 bases lining up with TRBD2. The germline V gene encodes CDR1 SGHAT and CDR2 FQDESV (reference sequence). Germline trimming cut 5 bases from V and 5 bases from J; bases unmatched to any gene: 7. This CDR3 region has 15 residues. This chain's CDR3 is CASSTRTSGINEQYF. In DNA form, the CDR3 reads TGTGCCAGCAGCACCCGGACTAGCGGGATCAACGAGCAGTACTTC.

The gene calls are TRBV5-1 and TRBJ2-7, with D maybe TRBD1 (5 bases). Trimming removed 3 bases at V and 0 bases at J, with 10 bases between. CDR1 is SGHRS, CDR2 YFSETQ, per germline. There are 14 residues in the CDR3. The CDR3 bases are TGCGCCAGCAGCTCGGACACCTACTCCTACGAGCAGTACTTC. Its translation is CASSSDTYSYEQYF.

The chain joins TRBV11-2 to TRBJ1-1, with a tentative D call TRBD1 (5 bases). CDR1 is SGHAT and CDR2 is FQNNGV in the germline V gene. This CDR3 is built from 14 residues. The V gene lost 5 bases and the J gene lost 6 bases, with 16 bases spanning the gap. The CDR3 is CASSLGGWDPEAFF. Written as DNA, the CDR3 is TGTGCCAGCAGCCTGGGGGGGTGGGACCCTGAAGCTTTCTTT.

CDR3 region: CASSGSGAGYTF. CDR3 sequence (DNA): TGTGCCAGCAGTGGTTCAGGCGCTGGCTACACCTTC. The rearrangement links TRBV2 to TRBJ1-2; D unresolved. The CDR3 sequence is 12 residues long. The V gene's germline CDR1 is SNHLY and CDR2 FYNNEI. Trimming removed 4 bases from V and 7 bases from J, with 10 bases in between.

The rearrangement joins TRBV5-1 to TRBJ2-2; no clear D. Trimming removed 0 bases from V and 4 bases from J, with 10 bases in between. Germline CDR1 reads SGHRS; CDR2 reads YFSETQ. There are 15 residues in the CDR3. Here the CDR3 reads CASSLERLSTGELFF. In nucleotides, the CDR3 is TGCGCCAGCAGCTTGGAGCGACTTTCCACCGGGGAGCTGTTTTTT.

This clone turned up a few times. J is TRBJ1-2 and V is TRBV28; D uncertain. Between the trimmed V and J ends, which lost 8 bases and 8 bases, there was a span of 18 bases. This CDR3 comprises 13 residues. Per germline, CDR1 MDHEN and CDR2 SYDVKM. For the CDR3, the DNA is TGTGCCAGCCGCTCGACATCCCTTGGGGGCTACACCTTC. It encodes CASRSTSLGGYTF.

The chain uses TRBV4-2 and TRBJ1-6, with TRBD1 matching 8 bases. Per the germline V gene, CDR1 is LGHNA and CDR2 is YNFKEQ. V lost 3 bases and J lost 10; bases outside the gene matches: 8. The CDR3 has 15 residues. CDR3: CASSQGQDPVSPLHF. Here the CDR3 DNA reads TGTGCCAGCAGCCAGGGACAGGATCCAGTCTCACCCCTCCACTTT.

V is TRBV9 and J is TRBJ1-5, with TRBD1 identical over 10 bases. The CDR3 sequence is 16 residues long. Germline CDR1 reads SGDLS; CDR2 reads YYNGEE. Trimming removed 3 bases from V and 3 bases from J; junction bases left unmatched: 6. In nucleotides, the CDR3 is TGTGCCAGCAGCGAGGGGACAGGGGCCTCCAATCAGCCCCAGCATTTT. This encodes CASSEGTGASNQPQHF.

The chain is built from TRBV27 and TRBJ1-2, with 11 bases identical to TRBD1. Germline CDR1 reads MNHEY; CDR2 reads SMNVEV (reference sequence). With V trimmed by 2 bases and J by 5 bases, 7 bases remained unmatched. The CDR3 consists of 16 residues. CDR3 sequence (DNA): TGTGCCAGCAGTTTACACGGACAGGGGGCAAAGTATGGCTACACCTTC. It yields the protein CASSLHGQGAKYGYTF.

The rearrangement joins TRBV6-5 to TRBJ2-7, with 7 bases aligning to TRBD1. CDR1 and CDR2 from the germline V gene are MNHEY and SVGAGI. Trimming removed 6 bases from V and 6 bases from J; junction bases left unmatched: 14. This CDR3 comprises 15 residues. The CDR3 DNA is TGTGCCAGCAGGGGTCGACAGGGAATGGCTGGCGAGCAGTACTTC. Its protein is CASRGRQGMAGEQYF.

This clone was seen just once. The chain employs TRBV7-3 and TRBJ2-2; 8 nucleotides align to TRBD1. The CDR3 totals 18 residues. The V gene's germline CDR1 is SGHTA and CDR2 FQGTGA. Trimming removed 1 base from V and 0 bases from J; junction bases left unmatched: 7. CDR3 in amino acids: CASSLRGAGGANTGELFF. In nucleotides, the CDR3 is TGTGCCAGCAGCTTAAGAGGAGCAGGGGGCGCGAACACCGGGGAGCTGTTTTTT.

J is TRBJ1-2 and V is TRBV2; TRBD1 agrees at 7 bases. The germline gives CDR1 SNHLY, CDR2 FYNNEI. Losses at the gene ends were 6 bases for V and 2 bases for J; bases not matched to a gene: 15. The CDR3 consists of 17 residues. CDR3 in amino acids: CASSYGERTGSNYGYTF. The CDR3 nucleotides read TGTGCCAGCAGCTACGGCGAAAGGACAGGATCGAACTATGGCTACACCTTC.

The chain is built from TRBV6-5 and TRBJ1-2, with 9 bases lining up with TRBD1. V gave up 4 bases and J gave up 7 bases; unmatched junction bases: 4. The CDR3 totals 13 residues. Germline assignment: CDR1 MNHEY and CDR2 SVGAGI. The CDR3 here is CASSFGTGSGYTF. CDR3 nucleotides: TGTGCCAGCAGTTTTGGGACAGGGAGTGGCTACACCTTC.

This chain uses TRBV6-5 with TRBJ1-1; D perhaps matches TRBD1 (6 bases). Trimming pared 7 bases from V and 5 bases from J, leaving 14 bases between. This CDR3 spans 13 amino acids. Germline values: CDR1 MNHEY, CDR2 SVGAGI. The CDR3 DNA is TGTGCCAGCACTCCACGGGGGCGGACTGAAGCTTTCTTT. It is translated as CASTPRGRTEAFF.

The chain has TRBV29-1 and TRBJ2-1; 8 bases are shared with TRBD1. Germline V gene sequence: CDR1 SQVTM, CDR2 ANQGSEA. This CDR3 has 14 amino acids. The DNA of the CDR3 is TGCACCTTCCACGAGCAGGGGGCCGGCAATGAGCAGTTCTTC. Protein product: CTFHEQGAGNEQFF.

The rearrangement uses TRBV7-9 and TRBJ1-6; perhaps TRBD1 as D (6 bases). The CDR3 has 16 residues. With 5 bases removed from V and 7 bases from J, the gap between germline ends came to 18 bases. Per the germline V gene, CDR1 is SEHNR and CDR2 is FQNEAQ (reference sequence). CDR3 residues: CASSPLSGQRNSPLHF. The CDR3 bases are TGTGCCAGCAGCCCACTATCGGGACAAAGAAATTCACCCCTCCACTTT.

This clone was seen only a few times. The rearrangement joins TRBV5-6 to TRBJ2-7; D is tentatively TRBD1 or TRBD2 (5 bases each). This CDR3 contains 16 residues. Germline CDR1 and CDR2: SGHDT and YYEEEE. V lost 0 bases and J lost 3, with 16 bases in between. CDR3 nucleotides: TGTGCCAGCAGCTTGGGGGGGACGAGCCTCTTCTACGAGCAGTACTTC. Translating it yields CASSLGGTSLFYEQYF.